Here is one T cell receptor (beta chain) with its context. Its antigen is currently unknown. This sample also contains other DNA sequences that code for the same CDR3. This CDR3 comprises 15 residues. Trimming shortened V by 1 base and J by 1 base, and 9 bases separated the two germline ends. CDR1 is WSHSY, CDR2 SAAADI, per germline. This sample was taken from a study of shared clonotypes between healthy human individuals. Clones were sequenced by immunoSEQ multiplex PCR, and TCRdb holds only the in-frame ones, with some missing. The sample consists of millions of clones, around nine tenths of them appearing once. General study points: Measured sharing among donors was expected to vary with sequencing depth. Naive subsets generally exceeded memory subsets in estimated richness. With few donors, the genetic and exposure-history diversity represented was limited.

Donors were healthy HIV-negative adults without recently reported acute infections or vaccinations. Sequenced input: naive CD4+ T cells sorted from blood. Sample subset: CD45RA+ positively selected. V and J are TRBV10-2 and TRBJ2-3; D might be TRBD1 or TRBD2, each matching 6 bases. This clonotype originated in a man aged 18 to 29 in good health. CDR3 nucleotide sequence: TGCGCCAGCAGTGAGTTGGGGGGCGGCACAGATACGCAGTATTTT. This codes for CASSELGGGTDTQYF.